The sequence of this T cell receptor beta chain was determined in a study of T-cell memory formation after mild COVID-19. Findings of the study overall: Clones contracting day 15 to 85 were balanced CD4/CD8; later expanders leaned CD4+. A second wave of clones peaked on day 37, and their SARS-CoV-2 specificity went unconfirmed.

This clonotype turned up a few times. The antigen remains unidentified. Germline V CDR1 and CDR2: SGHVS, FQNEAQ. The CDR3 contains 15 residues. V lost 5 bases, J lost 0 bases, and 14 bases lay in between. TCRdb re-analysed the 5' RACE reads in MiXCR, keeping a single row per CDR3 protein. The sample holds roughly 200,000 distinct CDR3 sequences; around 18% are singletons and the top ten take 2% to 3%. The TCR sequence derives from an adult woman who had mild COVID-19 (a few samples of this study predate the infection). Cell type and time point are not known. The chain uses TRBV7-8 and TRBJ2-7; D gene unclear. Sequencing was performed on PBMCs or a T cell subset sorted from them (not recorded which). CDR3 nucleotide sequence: TGTGCCAGCAGCCCCCCACGGAAAAGCTCCTACGAGCAGTACTTC. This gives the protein CASSPPRKSSYEQYF.